These 13 T cell receptor beta chains came from one sample sequenced in a study of T-cell memory formation after mild COVID-19. A single record per CDR3 protein comes from TCRdb applying MiXCR to the 5' RACE reads. The profile shows roughly 600,000 distinct CDR3 sequences, roughly 18% of them singletons. Sequencing used PBMCs or a T cell subset sorted from them (not recorded which). These receptors were obtained from an adult woman who had mild COVID-19 (a few samples of this study predate the infection). Cell type and time point are not known.

This clonotype has only a few counts. The chain recombines TRBV6-2 or TRBV6-3 with TRBJ2-2; no firm D call. This CDR3 contains 14 residues. V was trimmed by 10 bases and J by 0 bases, leaving 12 bases between them. Germline V gives CDR1 MNHEY, CDR2 SVGEGT. In DNA form, the CDR3 reads TGTGCCACCGGTGCGAGAACGAACACCGGGGAGCTGTTTTTT. Protein sequence: CATGARTNTGELFF.

This clonotype was observed a handful of times. This rearrangement joins TRBV24-1 to TRBJ1-2; maybe TRBD1 (6 bases). The CDR3 covers 12 residues. Per germline, CDR1 KGHDR and CDR2 SFDVKD. Trimming cost V 5 bases and J 4 bases, with 7 bases left between them. The DNA of the CDR3 is TGTGCCACCAGTGCCAGGGGCTATGGCTACACCTTC. Residues: CATSARGYGYTF.

The V call is TRBV6-2 or TRBV6-3, the J call TRBJ2-1, with 10 positions matching TRBD2. Unmatched junction bases numbered 11, after V lost 2 bases and J lost 4 bases. The CDR3 runs to 18 residues. Germline CDR1 MNHEY, CDR2 SVGEGT. DNA for the CDR3: TGTGCCAGCAGTTACCCAACTGGACTAGCGGTACCATACAATGAGCAGTTCTTC. Encoded protein: CASSYPTGLAVPYNEQFF.

The chain uses TRBV12-3 or TRBV12-4 and TRBJ2-3; 9 bases fit TRBD2. The CDR3 loop spans 19 amino acids. Trimming took 6 bases from V and 1 from J; bases not matched to a gene: 17. CDR3 nucleotides: TGTGCCAGCAGGTCCAGCGGGAGGCGGAGGCTGGGAGGCACAGATACGCAGTATTTT. Amino acid sequence: CASRSSGRRRLGGTDTQYF.

The chain is built from TRBV7-2 and TRBJ2-5, with 8 bases identical to TRBD2. The CDR3 extends over 16 amino acids. Germline V gene data show CDR1 as SGHTA and CDR2 as FQGNSA. V dropped 4 bases and J dropped 2; count of bases not matched to a gene: 9. The CDR3 is CASSSLGAGVQETQYF. The CDR3 region has the DNA TGTGCCAGCAGCTCCCTGGGAGCGGGGGTTCAAGAGACCCAGTACTTC. The variable domain in full, with the rest retrieved from reference TRBV7-2 and TRBJ2-5, is GAGVSQSPSNKVTEKGKDVELRCDPISGHTALYWYRQSLGQGLEFLIYFQGNSAPDKSGLPSDRFSAERTGGSVSTLTIQRTQQEDSAVYLCASSSLGAGVQETQYFGPGTRLLVL.

The chain has TRBV7-9 and TRBJ1-2, with a weak D call TRBD1 (6 bases). The germline V gene encodes CDR1 SEHNR and CDR2 FQNEAQ (reference sequence). Between the trimmed V and J ends, which lost 4 bases and 5 bases, there was a span of 20 bases. The CDR3 spans 16 residues. The CDR3 bases are TGTGCCAGCAGCTCGCCACAGGGCCGGGTGTTGTATGGCTACACCTTC. This sequence encodes CASSSPQGRVLYGYTF.

V gene TRBV29-1 combines with J gene TRBJ1-1, with 8 bases that match TRBD1. The V segment lost 7 bases and the J segment 10 bases; nucleotides outside the gene matches: 8. Germline CDR1 is SQVTM and CDR2 is ANQGSEA. CDR3 length: 11 amino acids. CDR3 sequence (DNA): TGCAGCGCGAGGTCCGACAGGGGAGCTTTCTTT. The encoded protein is CSARSDRGAFF.

This clonotype was seen more than once but under ten times. DNA of the CDR3: TGTGCCAGCAGCCTCACTGGGACAGGAAACTTTGAAGCTTTCTTT. Its protein product is CASSLTGTGNFEAFF. This chain links TRBV7-3 with TRBJ1-1; 8 positions match TRBD1. Unmatched junction bases numbered 12, after V lost 5 bases and J lost 7 bases. CDR3 length: 15 amino acids. Germline V gene sequence: CDR1 SGHTA, CDR2 FQGTGA.

This clonotype was counted between two and nine times. The chain combines TRBV18 with TRBJ2-5; 7 positions agree with TRBD2. The CDR3 is 15 residues long. Trimming removed 2 bases from V and 2 bases from J; junction bases left unmatched: 5. The germline CDR1 and CDR2 sequences are KGHSH and LQKENI. The CDR3 protein is CASSPGDYRQETQYF. The CDR3 DNA follows: TGTGCCAGCTCACCAGGGGACTACCGTCAAGAGACCCAGTACTTC.

The rearrangement links TRBV7-3 to TRBJ2-3; 10 bases fit TRBD2. Per germline, CDR1 SGHTA and CDR2 FQGTGA. The CDR3 has 16 residues. V gave up 4 bases and J gave up 1 base; unmatched junction bases: 5. CDR3 amino acids: CASSSAGTSGTDTQYF. The CDR3 region has the DNA TGTGCCAGCAGCTCCGCCGGGACTAGCGGCACAGATACGCAGTATTTT.

This clonotype turned up a few times. The chain is built from TRBV4-3 and TRBJ2-7; 11 nucleotides match TRBD2. CDR1 and CDR2 (germline): LGHNA, YSLEER. The CDR3 has 17 amino acids. The J segment lost 3 bases and the V segment lost 0 bases, leaving 7 bases of the junction unmatched. CDR3 loop: CASSQEAVTSGVYEQYF. In nucleotides, the CDR3 is TGCGCCAGCAGCCAAGAAGCCGTGACTAGCGGGGTCTACGAGCAGTACTTC.

This clonotype was counted only a few times. This chain uses TRBV5-1 with TRBJ2-5; the match to TRBD2 covers 14 bases. The germline gives CDR1 SGHRS, CDR2 YFSETQ. The CDR3 sequence is 16 residues long. J lost 4 bases, V lost 4 bases, and 6 bases had no gene match. CDR3 nucleotides: TGCGCCAGCAGCCGAACCGGGACTAGCGGGGGAGAGACCCAGTACTTC. Protein: CASSRTGTSGGETQYF.

This clonotype appeared a few times. The gene calls are TRBV12-3 or TRBV12-4 and TRBJ2-3; 8 nucleotides agree with TRBD2. The J segment lost 3 bases and the V segment lost 10 bases, leaving 21 bases of the junction unmatched. This CDR3 comprises 18 residues. In nucleotides, the CDR3 is TGTGCCACCAGGAGAGGAGGTCTAGCGGGCGGGGGGACAGATACGCAGTATTTT. As protein: CATRRGGLAGGGTDTQYF.